One sample yielded the 8 T cell receptor beta chains listed below, sequenced in a study of T cell clonality in common variable immunodeficiency. Findings of the study overall: Fewer deletions and N-nucleotide insertions were reportedly seen in common variable immunodeficiency TCR beta sequences.

The table came from immunoSEQ multiplex PCR; TCRdb's copy has only in-frame clones and leaves some out. This repertoire holds about 20,000 clones, and none appear only once. Antigens of these TCRs are unknown. Sequenced sample: peripheral blood mononuclear cells. These receptors were taken from a human donor with common variable immunodeficiency.

This clone was seen more than once but under ten times. Coverage ceases 3 residues before the CDR3 finishes, and the germline J gene fills in the end. The chain uses TRBV7-7 and TRBJ2-5; the D call may be TRBD1 or TRBD2 (7 bases each). V was shortened by 1 base and J by 7 bases, with 13 bases between the two germline ends. CDR1 and CDR2 (germline): SSHAT, FNYEAQ (reference sequence). The CDR3 totals 14 residues. CDR3 loop: CASSLGQGEGTQYF. The covered CDR3 bases are TGTGCCAGCAGCTTAGGGCAGGGGGAGGGGACC.

This clone showed up just a few times. Read data end 3 residues before the CDR3 end; the end is taken from the germline J gene. The rearrangement joins TRBV7-7 to TRBJ2-1, with 12 bases aligning to TRBD2. Per the germline V gene, CDR1 is SSHAT and CDR2 is FNYEAQ (reference sequence). CDR3 length: 18 residues. V was pared by 1 base and J by 5 bases, with 9 bases of the junction left unmatched. The CDR3 sequence is CASSLGALAGGRNNEQFF. CDR3 DNA (partial): TGTGCCAGCAGCTTAGGGGCACTAGCGGGGGGCCGGAACAATGAG.

This clone turned up a few times. Read sequence stops 3 residues before the CDR3 end, and the germline J gene provides the missing end. The chain employs TRBV19 and TRBJ1-4; 9 nucleotides align to TRBD1. Germline loops: CDR1 LNHDA, CDR2 SQIVND (reference sequence). The CDR3 extends over 16 amino acids. The V gene end was trimmed by 6 bases and the J gene end by 2 bases; junction bases not matched to a gene: 7. Partial CDR3 DNA: TGTGCCAGTAGCGACAGGGGGTACATTACTAATGAAAAA. This sequence encodes CASSDRGYITNEK. The full CDR3 sequence reads CASSDRGYITNEKLFF.

Comments on this clone: The read terminates 3 residues ahead of where the CDR3 ends, so the germline J gene completes it. The V gene is TRBV7-9, the J gene TRBJ2-5; weak D call: TRBD1 (5 bases). From germline, CDR1 is SEHNR and CDR2 FQNEAQ (reference sequence). The CDR3 runs to 15 residues. The V end lost 2 bases, the J end lost 5 bases, and 15 bases lay between the germline ends. CDR3: CASSLSGQGLETQYF. CDR3 bases read: TGTGCCAGCAGCTTATCGGGTCAGGGATTGGAGACC.

This clone has a handful of counts. The read ends 3 residues before the CDR3 terminus; that terminus is restored from the germline J gene. The chain joins TRBV6-2 or TRBV6-3 to TRBJ1-5, with D perhaps matching TRBD1 (6 bases). The germline V and J ends were trimmed by 0 bases and 2 bases, with 11 bases remaining between them. Germline CDR1 and CDR2: MNHEY and SVGEGT. The CDR3 loop spans 16 amino acids. The CDR3 DNA, read in part, is TGTGCCAGCAGTTACTCGGGGGGGGCCGGCAATCAGCCC. Its translation is CASSYSGGAGNQP. The CDR3 reads in full as CASSYSGGAGNQPQHF.

There are a few counts of this clone. With the read ending 3 residues before the CDR3 end, the germline J gene is used to fill in that end. V gene TRBV7-9 combines with J gene TRBJ1-1, with 7 bases matching TRBD1. Looked up from germline, CDR1 is SEHNR and CDR2 is FQNEAQ (reference sequence). J lost 5 bases, V lost 2 bases, and 8 bases had no gene match. The CDR3 has 15 residues. The part of the CDR3 DNA that was read is TGTGCCAGCAGCTTATCAAGACAGGGAGTAACTGAA. Its translation is CASSLSRQGVTE. From start to end, the CDR3 is CASSLSRQGVTEAFF.

As concerns this clone: The read terminates 3 residues before the CDR3 end, so the remaining end is supplied by the germline J gene. This chain joins TRBV7-6 and TRBJ2-7; 9 bases agree with TRBD2. The V segment lost 1 base and the J segment 5 bases; nucleotides outside the gene matches: 9. CDR1 is SGHVS, CDR2 FNYEAQ, per germline. The CDR3 contains 16 residues. The CDR3 is CASSLGAGGPIHEQYF. The covered CDR3 bases are TGTGCCAGCAGCTTAGGGGCGGGAGGGCCTATCCACGAG.

This clone was picked up a small number of times. Read coverage stops 3 residues before the CDR3 terminus; the germline J gene supplies the remainder. The V call is TRBV30, the J call TRBJ2-1, with 10 bases identical to TRBD1. The CDR3 runs 13 residues. After removal of 5 bases from V and 3 bases from J, the junction contained 1 base not matched to a gene. Germline V gene data show CDR1 as GTSNPN and CDR2 as SVGIG (reference sequence). CDR3 protein: CAWGTGVYNEQFF. The CDR3 bases that were read are TGTGCCTGGGGGACAGGGGTCTACAATGAG.